One sample yielded the 28 T cell receptor beta chains listed below, sequenced in a study of T cell responses to AZD1222 COVID-19 vaccine. The repertoire was sequenced with immunoSEQ multiplex PCR; TCRdb's copy has only in-frame clones and lacks some. This sample yields about 84,000 clones, of which approximately 85% are seen a single time; under 11% belongs to the top ten. The material was peripheral blood, obtained 28 days after the second AZD1222 dose. These receptors came from an adult who received the AZD1222 COVID-19 vaccine.

A single count supports this clone. V is TRBV24-1 and J is TRBJ2-1, with D unresolved. V was trimmed by 1 base and J by 4 bases, leaving 13 bases between them. The CDR3 consists of 16 residues. CDR1 and CDR2 (germline): KGHDR, SFDVKD. CDR3 region: CATSDFTGFGYNEQFF. The CDR3 bases are TGTGCCACCAGTGATTTCACTGGATTTGGGTACAATGAGCAGTTCTTC.

The J gene is TRBJ1-1, the V gene TRBV6-6; D is undetermined. Between the trimmed V and J ends, which lost 7 bases and 6 bases, there was a span of 0 bases. CDR3 length: 8 amino acids. Germline values: CDR1 MNHNY, CDR2 SVGAGI (reference sequence). The CDR3 sequence: CASTEAFF. The CDR3, as DNA: TGTGCCAGCACTGAAGCTTTCTTT.

The V call is TRBV19, the J call TRBJ1-1; D unclear. The CDR3 loop spans 13 amino acids. The V end was cut by 3 bases, the J end by 2 bases, with 7 bases between. Germline loops: CDR1 LNHDA, CDR2 SQIVND (reference sequence). CDR3 residues: CASSMNLNTEAFF. DNA for the CDR3: TGTGCCAGTAGTATGAACCTAAACACTGAAGCTTTCTTT.

V usage is TRBV27 and J usage is TRBJ2-5, with D perhaps assigned TRBD1 or TRBD2 (6 bases each). Germline V gene lookup returns CDR1 MNHEY and CDR2 SMNVEV (reference sequence). The CDR3 consists of 14 residues. The V and J ends lost 5 bases and 7 bases respectively, with 17 bases between them. This CDR3 is CASSAGTYRRTQYF. CDR3 nucleotides: TGTGCCAGCAGTGCGGGGACATACCGAAGGACCCAGTACTTC.

The chain couples TRBV3-1 (or the pseudogene TRBV3-2) to TRBJ2-7; maybe TRBD2 (5 bases). The CDR3 runs 12 residues. The V end lost 1 base, the J end lost 7 bases, and 8 bases lay between the germline ends. Germline assignment: CDR1 LGHDT and CDR2 YNNKEL (reference sequence). The CDR3 protein is CASSQARREQYF. In DNA form, the CDR3 reads TGTGCCAGCAGCCAAGCCCGGAGGGAGCAGTACTTC.

This chain uses TRBV5-1 with TRBJ2-5, with 8 bases that match TRBD1. Germline V gives CDR1 SGHRS, CDR2 YFSETQ. Trimming at V came to 5 bases and at J to 2 bases, leaving 5 bases not matched to a gene. This CDR3 spans 14 amino acids. As DNA, the CDR3 is TGCGCCAGCAGAGTCGGACAGGGTCAAGAGACCCAGTACTTC. Translating it yields CASRVGQGQETQYF. Together with reference TRBV5-1 and TRBJ2-5, the CDR3 gives the full variable domain: KAGVTQTPRYLIKTRGQQVTLSCSPISGHRSVSWYQQTPGQGLQFLFEYFSETQRNKGNFPGRFSGRQFSNSRSEMNVSTLELGDSALYLCASRVGQGQETQYFGPGTRLLVL.

This clone has just a few counts. Sequence at one end of the junction differs from germline and may be a read error. The chain recombines TRBV28 with TRBJ1-5; D gene unclear. This CDR3 has 11 residues. Germline-derived CDR1 and CDR2 are MDHEN and SYDVKM. The CDR3 sequence: CASSSAGSTDF. In nucleotides, the CDR3 is TGTGCCAGCAGTTCGGCCGGGAGTACGGATTTT.

The chain links TRBV28 to TRBJ2-5; unclear D gene. Germline V gives CDR1 MDHEN, CDR2 SYDVKM. The CDR3 runs 13 residues. The germline V and J ends were trimmed by 6 bases and 7 bases, with 15 bases remaining between them. The CDR3 here is CASSGPPPGTQYF. The CDR3 nucleotides read TGTGCCAGCAGCGGACCTCCACCCGGGACCCAGTACTTC. The whole variable domain, filled in from reference TRBV28 and TRBJ2-5, reads DVKVTQSSRYLVKRTGEKVFLECVQDMDHENMFWYRQDPGLGLRLIYFSYDVKMKEKGDIPEGYSVSREKKERFSLILESASTNQTSMYLCASSGPPPGTQYFGPGTRLLVL.

The CDR3 bases are TGTGCCAGCAGCCAAGATGCTACCGTGTATGGCTACACCTTC. It is translated as CASSQDATVYGYTF. The chain uses TRBV3-1 (or the pseudogene TRBV3-2) and TRBJ1-2; D is ambiguous. The CDR3 extends over 14 amino acids. Between the trimmed V and J ends, which lost 0 bases and 5 bases, there was a span of 10 bases. CDR1 and CDR2 from the germline V gene are LGHDT and YNNKEL (reference sequence).

This chain connects TRBV28 to TRBJ1-5, with D possibly matching TRBD1 (5 bases). Germline values: CDR1 MDHEN, CDR2 SYDVKM. This CDR3 has 17 residues. V was cut by 5 bases and J by 4 bases, with 21 bases left in between. The chain's CDR3 is CASSLRQRSVGNQPQHF. The CDR3 DNA reads TGTGCCAGCAGTCTAAGACAGAGGAGCGTGGGGAATCAGCCCCAGCATTTT.

This clone has only one observation. This chain links TRBV6-5 with TRBJ2-1, with a possible D match to TRBD1 (6 bases). The V gene lost 6 bases and the J gene lost 9 bases, with 9 bases spanning the gap. The CDR3 runs to 11 residues. CDR1 is MNHEY, CDR2 SVGAGI, per germline. The CDR3 DNA reads TGTGCCAGCAGACAGGGTCCTGAGCAGTTCTTC. It is translated as CASRQGPEQFF.

The rearrangement links TRBV4-2 to TRBJ1-1; 8 bases are a match to TRBD1. This CDR3 has 16 residues. From germline, CDR1 is LGHNA and CDR2 YNFKEQ. V was pared by 1 base and J by 3 bases, with 7 bases of the junction left unmatched. The CDR3 here is CASSQGQGQGDTEAFF. In nucleotides, the CDR3 is TGTGCCAGCAGCCAAGGACAGGGGCAGGGGGACACTGAAGCTTTCTTT.

The V gene is TRBV30, the J gene TRBJ1-6; D not certain. Germline V gene sequence: CDR1 GTSNPN, CDR2 SVGIG (reference sequence). V lost 0 bases and J lost 7, with 7 bases in between. The CDR3 sequence is 13 residues long. CDR3 protein: CAWSVLGNSPLHF. In DNA form, the CDR3 reads TGTGCCTGGAGTGTACTCGGGAATTCACCCCTCCACTTT.

This chain uses TRBV4-1 with TRBJ2-7; no firm D call. The CDR3 runs to 13 residues. The germline V gene has CDR1 MGHRA and CDR2 YSYEKL. V lost 0 bases to trimming and J lost 3 bases, with 6 bases between them. CDR3 residues: CASSQDRGYEQYF. CDR3 coding DNA: TGCGCCAGCAGCCAAGATCGCGGCTACGAGCAGTACTTC.

The rearrangement joins TRBV5-1 to TRBJ2-5, with 11 bases fitting TRBD2. The ends lost 4 bases at V and 5 bases at J; junction bases unmatched: 10. The length of the CDR3 is 16 residues. Germline-derived CDR1 and CDR2 are SGHRS and YFSETQ. The CDR3 sequence: CASSRTGTSGGETQYF. DNA for the CDR3: TGCGCCAGCAGCAGAACCGGGACTAGCGGAGGTGAGACCCAGTACTTC.

The genes are TRBV14 and TRBJ1-3; D gene uncertain. Germline V CDR1 and CDR2: SGHDN, FVKESK. V was pared by 3 bases and J by 0 bases, with 3 bases between. The CDR3 covers 13 residues. CDR3 in amino acids: CASSHLSGNTIYF. CDR3 coding DNA: TGTGCCAGCAGCCACCTCTCTGGAAACACCATATATTTT.

DNA of the CDR3: TGTGCCAGCAGCGTCGGGACAGGGTATGGCTACACCTTC. It yields the protein CASSVGTGYGYTF. This chain uses TRBV5-4 with TRBJ1-2; 9 bases agree with TRBD1. There are 13 residues in the CDR3. Trimming removed 4 bases from V and 5 bases from J; junction bases left unmatched: 3. Per germline, CDR1 SGHNT and CDR2 YYREEE (reference sequence). Full variable domain (missing parts from reference TRBV5-4 and TRBJ1-2): ETGVTQSPTHLIKTRGQQVTLRCSSQSGHNTVSWYQQALGQGPQFIFQYYREEENGRGNFPPRFSGLQFPNYSSELNVNALELDDSALYLCASSVGTGYGYTFGSGTRLTVV.

The V and J genes are TRBV11-2 and TRBJ2-7, with no clear D. The germline V and J ends were trimmed by 1 base and 1 base, with 8 bases remaining between them. The CDR3 length is 14 residues. Germline loops: CDR1 SGHAT, CDR2 FQNNGV. CDR3 in DNA: TGTGCCAGCAGCTTAGGACATTCTTCCTACGAGCAGTACTTC. This gives the protein CASSLGHSSYEQYF. The whole variable domain, remainder taken from reference TRBV11-2 and TRBJ2-7, is EAGVAQSPRYKIIEKRQSVAFWCNPISGHATLYWYQQILGQGPKLLIQFQNNGVVDDSQLPKDRFSAERLKGVDSTLKIQPAKLEDSAVYLCASSLGHSSYEQYFGPGTRLTVT.

V usage is TRBV6-1 and J usage is TRBJ2-7, with D uncertain. In germline, CDR1 is MNHNS, CDR2 SASEGT. Trimming removed 1 base from V and 4 bases from J, with 11 bases in between. The CDR3 runs to 14 residues. CDR3 DNA: TGTGCCAGCAGTGAAGACCCCCCAACATACGAGCAGTACTTC. Translated, it gives CASSEDPPTYEQYF.

V usage is TRBV10-1 and J usage is TRBJ2-4; 10 bases fit TRBD2. The CDR3 spans 16 residues. Germline loops: CDR1 WNHNN, CDR2 SYGVQD (reference sequence). The junction had 6 bases not matched to a gene; V was cut back by 6 bases and J by 1 base. CDR3 residues: CASSPTSGFAKNIQYF. The CDR3 bases are TGCGCCAGCAGCCCGACTAGCGGGTTTGCCAAAAACATTCAGTACTTC.

The gene calls are TRBV6-5 and TRBJ2-3; 9 bases are shared with TRBD1. CDR1 is MNHEY and CDR2 is SVGAGI in the germline V gene. CDR3 length: 15 residues. V was pared by 5 bases and J by 8 bases, with 11 bases of the junction left unmatched. The CDR3 region has the DNA TGTGCCAGCAGTCAACAGGGGGCTATGGGGAGTACGCAGTATTTT. Translating it yields CASSQQGAMGSTQYF.

The chain links TRBV13 to TRBJ2-2; 12 nucleotides line up with TRBD2. The CDR3 loop spans 17 amino acids. Germline CDR1 and CDR2: PRHDT and FYEKMQ (reference sequence). V shed 5 bases, J shed 6 bases, and the junction held 10 bases outside the gene matches. CDR3 bases: TGTGCCAGCAGCCCGCACGGACTAGCGGGGTTGGCCGGGGAGCTGTTTTTT. Its translation is CASSPHGLAGLAGELFF.

Only a few counts were recorded for this clone. This chain uses TRBV14 with TRBJ2-1, with a tentative D call TRBD2 (6 bases). This CDR3 spans 15 amino acids. V lost 0 bases and J 4 bases, leaving 10 bases between the germline ends. Germline V gene lookup returns CDR1 SGHDN and CDR2 FVKESK. CDR3 amino acids: CASSQDLGRYNEQFF. The CDR3 bases are TGTGCCAGCAGCCAAGATCTAGGGAGGTACAATGAGCAGTTCTTC.

The chain is built from TRBV7-2 and TRBJ2-1, with TRBD2 matching 9 bases. This CDR3 has 19 residues. V was pared by 5 bases and J by 0 bases, with 14 bases of the junction left unmatched. CDR1 and CDR2 (germline): SGHTA, FQGNSA. CDR3 in amino acids: CASSPRGLAGITSYNEQFF. Written as DNA, the CDR3 is TGTGCCAGCAGCCCTCGAGGGCTAGCGGGGATAACCTCCTACAATGAGCAGTTCTTC.

The chain recombines TRBV4-2 with TRBJ2-1; D call uncertain. This CDR3 has 16 amino acids. The germline V gene has CDR1 LGHNA and CDR2 YNFKEQ. V lost 2 bases and J 4 bases, leaving 15 bases between the germline ends. The CDR3 sequence is CASSQYPPEKYNEQFF. CDR3 DNA sequence: TGTGCCAGCAGCCAATATCCTCCGGAGAAGTACAATGAGCAGTTCTTC.

This clone was found once. The V call is TRBV3-1 (or the pseudogene TRBV3-2), the J call TRBJ2-7, with TRBD1 matching over 7 bases. V trimming: 3 bases; J trimming: 2 bases; junction bases outside the gene matches: 1. Germline V gene lookup returns CDR1 LGHDT and CDR2 YNNKEL (reference sequence). The CDR3 is 13 amino acids. In nucleotides, the CDR3 is TGTGCCAGCAGCCACGACAGGGCCTACGAGCAGTACTTC. Its protein is CASSHDRAYEQYF.

The chain carries TRBV28 and TRBJ2-4; 8 positions match TRBD2. The length of the CDR3 is 14 residues. Trimming at V came to 8 bases and at J to 4 bases, leaving 7 bases not matched to a gene. The germline gives CDR1 MDHEN, CDR2 SYDVKM. The CDR3 nucleotides read TGTGCCAGCGAGGCGGGGGGTCAAAAAAACATTCAGTACTTC. Its protein product is CASEAGGQKNIQYF.

This clone was counted a single time. The rearrangement joins TRBV13 to TRBJ2-5; D uncertain. The CDR3 covers 14 residues. The germline V and J ends were trimmed by 2 bases and 5 bases, with 12 bases remaining between them. CDR1 and CDR2 (germline): PRHDT, FYEKMQ (reference sequence). The CDR3 spells CASSLSLGWETQYF. The CDR3 DNA reads as TGTGCCAGCAGCTTATCCCTGGGGTGGGAGACCCAGTACTTC.